This TCR beta chain emerged from a study of human CD8 memory T cell subsets. General study findings and limits: Only one chain type (the T cell receptor beta chain) was sequenced in this study. Minimal repertoire overlap was seen between stem-like memory T cells and precursor exhausted T cells.

RNA was obtained from duplicate vials of about 160,000 sorted CD8+ T cells per subset. Libraries of TCR beta chains were produced by 5' RACE (UMI-labeled). TCRdb re-called the 5' RACE reads, yielding one record per CDR3 amino acid sequence without DNA. The table lists about 5,600 distinct CDR3 sequences. In terms of frequency, this clonotype is medium-sized (0.01 to 0.1%). Its antigen remains unknown. The CDR3 spans 15 residues. Per germline, CDR1 MDHEN and CDR2 SYDVKM. The sequence came from a human donor in good health. This chain joins TRBV28 and TRBJ2-7. The sample was CD8+ effector memory T cells (TEM) sorted from PBMCs. Subset in this sample: effector memory CD8 T cells, CCR7- CD45RO+ CD95+. The CDR3 sequence: CASSYRVGVEYEQYF.